The rows below give T cell receptor beta chains drawn from one sample of a study of T cells expressing NK-cell markers. For each CDR3 protein, TCRdb gives one entry from its re-call of the 5' RACE reads, without DNA. Here the sample table reports a few hundred thousand distinct CDR3 sequences. Sequenced: blood T cells: a sorted CD56 or NKG2C T cell subset, CD4+ or CD8+ T cells, or bulk PBMC T cells (not recorded which). The receptor set was obtained from a man aged 18-69 years in good health. Each CDR3 is given with its conserved first and last residue.

CDR3	length	V	J
CASSSRTSTDTQYF	14	TRBV18	TRBJ2-3
CASSFREVPDTQYF	14	TRBV27	TRBJ2-3
CASSAWGRGDQPQHF	15	TRBV27	TRBJ1-5
CASSFWTGGAWEQYF	15	TRBV28	TRBJ2-7
CASSIGSGGGDEQFF	15	TRBV2	TRBJ2-1
CAISEVGRDGYTF	13	TRBV10-3	TRBJ1-2
CAISESWSSGATYEQYF	17	TRBV10-3	TRBJ2-7
CASSSTGAAGEGYNEQFF	18	TRBV11-1	TRBJ2-1
CASSLIGAGELFF	13	TRBV5-5	TRBJ2-2
CASSYGGQNYEQYF	14	TRBV6-5	TRBJ2-7
CASSSPRVAGGRDTQYF	17	TRBV7-9	TRBJ2-3
CASSSGQGYNQPQHF	15	TRBV7-9	TRBJ1-5
CASSLTGTNYGYTF	14	TRBV7-9	TRBJ1-2
CASSPSFGQGGEQYF	15	TRBV12-3/TRBV12-4	TRBJ2-7